A selection of T cell receptor beta chains follows, all from one sample in a study of OX40 agonist ivuxolimab in advanced cancers. Libraries were prepared by immunoSEQ multiplex PCR; TCRdb keeps only in-frame clonotypes and omits some of them. The sample lists 77,000 or so clones; 85% to 95% were seen once. Sequences were derived from CD4+ or CD8+ T cells sorted from blood, sampled in a trial of the OX40 agonist ivuxolimab. The receptor source for this set is an adult with an advanced solid tumor such as melanoma, head and neck, liver or kidney cancer. Each CDR3 is given without its conserved first and last residue. The D gene is left open where the match is weak.

J gene | D gene | V gene | CDR3 protein
TRBJ2-5 | TRBD1 | TRBV30 | AWSVVGGSETQY
TRBJ2-7 | . | TRBV7-2 | ASSGDPPHEQY
TRBJ2-5 | TRBD2 | TRBV4-1 | ASSQETVAGNQETQY
TRBJ2-7 | . | TRBV29-1 | SVEGGAYEQY
TRBJ1-4 | . | TRBV5-1 | ASSLETVSRTNEKLF
TRBJ1-6 | TRBD1 | TRBV5-6 | ASSLELGQGDSPLH
TRBJ2-3 | . | TRBV5-4 | ASSLGQAVDTQY
TRBJ2-7 | . | TRBV2 | ASSWDFSEQY
TRBJ2-1 | . | TRBV29-1 | SVESAAGTYNEQF
TRBJ1-5 | . | TRBV7-9 | ASSLAEGGWDQPQH
TRBJ2-3 | . | TRBV2 | ASKPPGGGADTQY
TRBJ1-5 | . | TRBV7-8 | ASSSVGEGDQPQH
TRBJ1-5 | . | TRBV10-2 | ASSESISLYQPQH
TRBJ2-5 | . | TRBV7-9 | ASSLWGEETQY
TRBJ2-4 | TRBD1 | TRBV2 | ASTPGHGTGGPFAAKNIQY
TRBJ1-6 | . | TRBV27 | ASSSLGQGSSYNSPLH
TRBJ2-7 | TRBD2 | TRBV4-3 | ASSLSWRLASEQY
TRBJ2-1 | . | TRBV4-2 | ASSQGDGEQF
TRBJ2-3 | . | TRBV4-2 | ASSGFDRTDTQY
TRBJ1-2 | . | TRBV15 | ATSSIQGPGGYT
TRBJ2-3 | . | TRBV7-9 | ALQGVGTDTQY